This is a list of T cell receptor beta chains from one sample in a study of T cell changes during pregnancy in multiple sclerosis. The method was immunoSEQ multiplex PCR; TCRdb's version includes in-frame clones alone and lacks a portion of them. The table includes under 35,000 clones, more than 75% detected once. The specimen was CD8+ T cells from peripheral blood mononuclear cells, collected after pregnancy. These receptors came from a female donor with multiple sclerosis, enrolled in a pregnancy study. Both conserved end residues are trimmed from each CDR3. The size of a clone is reported for some rows only, either as once, few or many, or as a class for expanded clones.

CDR3aa,v_gene,abundance
ATSRGPEVDEQY,TRBV15,.
ASSPRSGVHEQF,TRBV18,once
ASSWGRAYEQY,TRBV5-6,.
ASSFGGAEEQY,TRBV28,.
ASSLLALNTEAF,TRBV28,.
ASSLFGDGAF,TRBV5-6,few
ASSVTGGESEKLF,TRBV9,.
ASSLDGLRTGGSETQY,TRBV7-9,.
ATSRDRGQYNEQF,TRBV15,.
ASSQDRGTASYEQY,TRBV4-3,few
SAEGGAGTGELF,TRBV29-1,.
ASSYLRDSSNTEAF,TRBV6-6,.
SVDPFRTATFEAF,TRBV29-1,.
ASSWEGSGYT,TRBV5-1,.
ASGGNIATDTQY,TRBV9,once
ATSQPNIQGSNQPQH,TRBV15,.
ATSGPSGKIGNEQF,TRBV15,.
ASSFLRGLAYSNYNEQF,TRBV7-8,.
PLPGQAEDTQY,TRBV29-1,.
ASSFDTYQPQH,TRBV7-9,once
ASSPMGRGGYNEQF,TRBV18,.
ASSDQIDGIWGYT,TRBV9,.
ASRPLQMNTEAF,TRBV4-2,once
ASSLDSTGELF,TRBV11-2,.
ASSIDPGMEQY,TRBV19,.
ASSPGAETDTQY,TRBV6-5,few
ASSLAGGLGTEAF,TRBV5-1,few
ASSFRGNTIY,TRBV28,.
ASSYSWGEVNTEAF,TRBV6-5,.
ASSQEKAGGADTQY,TRBV4-2,many
ASSLRGLYQETQY,TRBV7-3,.
ASSSETVPPYEGYT,TRBV7-2,.
ASRAGQNTEAF,TRBV27,once
ASSQDFTGVYEQY,TRBV4-2,.
ASSFASHALSSEQY,TRBV11-3,.
ASSLLVSYEQY,TRBV11-2,.
ASSPPGLGGGEQF,TRBV5-4,.
ASSQDSSGGQDTQY,TRBV4-3,.
ASSPATTPNEQF,TRBV5-6,.
ASSVVIPGTVKDYGYT,TRBV9,.
ASLAGTGATWGEQY,TRBV2,.
ASSAGTSVYETQY,TRBV7-6,.
ASIMGQGARTEAF,TRBV19,medium-sized